This TCR beta chain comes out of a study of T cells after posttransplantation cyclophosphamide. Overall study findings and caveats: Recipient CMV seropositivity and CMV reactivation strongly tracked TRB clonality. Later post-transplant blood repertoires were often dominated by donor CD8+ memory clones.

On the day of bone marrow donation, the related graft donor provided peripheral blood. Turning to this clone: The target antigen is unknown.

Produced via immunoSEQ multiplex PCR; TCRdb's table is partial and in-frame only. The data hold tens of thousands of clones, with roughly 95% observed a single time. CDR1 LNHDA and CDR2 SQIVND come from the germline V gene (reference sequence). The CDR3 runs 13 residues. V lost 3 bases to trimming and J lost 1 base, with 5 bases between them. Sequences were obtained from PBMCs. The chain links TRBV19 to TRBJ2-3; unclear D gene. The clonotype comes from a woman in her 30s in good health and a related stem cell transplant donor. The CDR3 DNA reads TGTGCCAGTAGTATGTCAGGCACAGATACGCAGTATTTT. Amino acids: CASSMSGTDTQYF.